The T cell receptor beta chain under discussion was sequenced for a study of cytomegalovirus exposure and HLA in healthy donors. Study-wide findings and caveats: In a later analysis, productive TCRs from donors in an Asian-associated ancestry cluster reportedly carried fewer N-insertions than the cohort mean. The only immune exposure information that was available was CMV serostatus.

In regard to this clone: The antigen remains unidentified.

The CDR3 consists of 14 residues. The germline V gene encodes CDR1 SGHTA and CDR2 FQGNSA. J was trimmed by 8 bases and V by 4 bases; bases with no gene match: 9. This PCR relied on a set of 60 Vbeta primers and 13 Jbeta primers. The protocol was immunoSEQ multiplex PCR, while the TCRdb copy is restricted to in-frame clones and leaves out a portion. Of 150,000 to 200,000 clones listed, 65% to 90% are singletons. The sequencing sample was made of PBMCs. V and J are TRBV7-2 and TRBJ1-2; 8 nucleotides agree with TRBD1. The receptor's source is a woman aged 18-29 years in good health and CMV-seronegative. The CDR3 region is CASSSHQGAEGYTF. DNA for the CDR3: TGTGCCAGCAGCTCTCACCAGGGGGCCGAAGGCTACACCTTC.